A selection of T cell receptor beta chains follows, all from one sample in a study of naive CD8 T cells in extremely preterm neonates. TCRdb's table, derived via immunoSEQ multiplex PCR, lists solely in-frame clones and lacks some. Of about 5,000 clones in the sample, around 96% were seen once. The sample consisted of naive CD8+ T cells from cord blood. The receptor set was obtained from a boy who was born preterm. The CDR3 runs from the conserved cysteine through the conserved F or W. Fields, in order: V gene, J gene, D gene, clone size, CDR3 DNA, CDR3 protein. D genes are given only for firm matches. Rows may omit the clone size; those that give it use once, few, many or a size class.

v_call: TRBV9; j_call: TRBJ2-3; d_call: .; clone_size: .; cdr3_nt: TGTGCCAGCAGCGTAGGGGACAGCACAGATACGCAGTATTTT; cdr3_aa: CASSVGDSTDTQYF
v_call: TRBV27; j_call: TRBJ1-5; d_call: TRBD1; clone_size: .; cdr3_nt: TGTGCCAGCAGCCGGGACAGGAGCAATCAGCCCCAGCATTTT; cdr3_aa: CASSRDRSNQPQHF
v_call: TRBV9; j_call: TRBJ2-7; d_call: TRBD2; clone_size: .; cdr3_nt: TGTGCCAGCAGCGTAGGTAGCGGGACCTACGAGCAGTACTTC; cdr3_aa: CASSVGSGTYEQYF
v_call: TRBV15; j_call: TRBJ1-2; d_call: .; clone_size: once; cdr3_nt: TGTGCCACCAGCATCAGGACAGTGTCGAGGGGCTACACCTTC; cdr3_aa: CATSIRTVSRGYTF
v_call: TRBV4-2; j_call: TRBJ2-7; d_call: TRBD2; clone_size: .; cdr3_nt: TGTGCCAGCAGCCAAGGACTAGCGAGCTCCTACGAGCAGTACTTC; cdr3_aa: CASSQGLASSYEQYF
v_call: TRBV23-1; j_call: TRBJ1-4; d_call: .; clone_size: .; cdr3_nt: TGCGCCAGCAGTCCGGGACATAATGAAAAACTGTTTTTT; cdr3_aa: CASSPGHNEKLFF
v_call: TRBV9; j_call: TRBJ1-2; d_call: .; clone_size: .; cdr3_nt: TGTGCCAGCAGCGTAGACAACTATGGCTACACCTTC; cdr3_aa: CASSVDNYGYTF
v_call: TRBV27; j_call: TRBJ2-7; d_call: TRBD1; clone_size: .; cdr3_nt: TGTGCCAGCAGTTTTGGGACAGGGGGCGAAGAGCAGTACTTC; cdr3_aa: CASSFGTGGEEQYF
v_call: TRBV10-3; j_call: TRBJ2-2; d_call: TRBD2; clone_size: .; cdr3_nt: TGTGCCATCACTAGCGGCACCGGGGAGCTGTTTTTT; cdr3_aa: CAITSGTGELFF
v_call: TRBV4-1; j_call: TRBJ2-3; d_call: TRBD1; clone_size: .; cdr3_nt: TGCGCCAGCAGCCCTCCGGGACAGGGGACAGATACGCAGTATTTT; cdr3_aa: CASSPPGQGTDTQYF
v_call: TRBV5-4; j_call: TRBJ2-1; d_call: TRBD2; clone_size: .; cdr3_nt: TGTGCCAGCAGTTCCCGACTAGCGGGAGCATACTACAATGAGCAGTTCTTC; cdr3_aa: CASSSRLAGAYYNEQFF
v_call: TRBV20-1; j_call: TRBJ1-2; d_call: .; clone_size: once; cdr3_nt: TGCAGTGCTAGGGACAACTATGGCTACACCTTC; cdr3_aa: CSARDNYGYTF
v_call: TRBV28; j_call: TRBJ2-2; d_call: .; clone_size: .; cdr3_nt: TGTGCCAGCAGACTAGCCGGGGAGCTGTTTTTT; cdr3_aa: CASRLAGELFF
v_call: TRBV7-9; j_call: TRBJ2-7; d_call: .; clone_size: .; cdr3_nt: TGTGCCAGCAGCTTTGCCTCCTACGAGCAGTACTTC; cdr3_aa: CASSFASYEQYF
v_call: TRBV28; j_call: TRBJ2-7; d_call: TRBD1; clone_size: .; cdr3_nt: TGTGCCAGCACCACACCCTTGGGACAGTCCTACGAGCAGTACTTC; cdr3_aa: CASTTPLGQSYEQYF
v_call: TRBV5-4; j_call: TRBJ2-1; d_call: TRBD2; clone_size: .; cdr3_nt: TGTGCCAGCAGCTTGGGGACTAGCGGGAGTTATGAGCAGTTCTTC; cdr3_aa: CASSLGTSGSYEQFF
v_call: TRBV19; j_call: TRBJ2-7; d_call: TRBD2; clone_size: .; cdr3_nt: TGTGCCAGTAGTATAGAACTAGCGGGCTACGAGCAGTACTTC; cdr3_aa: CASSIELAGYEQYF
v_call: TRBV6-1; j_call: TRBJ2-7; d_call: TRBD2; clone_size: .; cdr3_nt: TGTGCCAGCAGTGTCTGGACTAGCTACGAGCAGTACTTC; cdr3_aa: CASSVWTSYEQYF
v_call: TRBV19; j_call: TRBJ1-1; d_call: TRBD1; clone_size: .; cdr3_nt: TGTGCCAGTAGTTTCGGACAGGGGAGGTTGAACACTGAAGCTTTCTTT; cdr3_aa: CASSFGQGRLNTEAFF
v_call: TRBV28; j_call: TRBJ1-3; d_call: .; clone_size: .; cdr3_nt: TGTGCCAGCAGTTTACAGGGTGGAAACACCATATATTTT; cdr3_aa: CASSLQGGNTIYF
v_call: TRBV14; j_call: TRBJ2-3; d_call: .; clone_size: .; cdr3_nt: TGTGCCAGCAGCCAGTTCCATCTTACAGATACGCAGTATTTT; cdr3_aa: CASSQFHLTDTQYF